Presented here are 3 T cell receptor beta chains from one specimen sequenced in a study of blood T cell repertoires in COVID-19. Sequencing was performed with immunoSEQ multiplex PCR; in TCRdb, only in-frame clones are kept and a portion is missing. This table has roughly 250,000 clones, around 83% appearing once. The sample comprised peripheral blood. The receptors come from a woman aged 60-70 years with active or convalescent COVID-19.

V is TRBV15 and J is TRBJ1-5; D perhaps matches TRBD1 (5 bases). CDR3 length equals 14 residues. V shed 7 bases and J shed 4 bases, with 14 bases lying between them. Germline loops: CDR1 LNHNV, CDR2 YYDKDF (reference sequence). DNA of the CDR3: TGTGCCACCACGAGACGGGGGGGAAATCAGCCCCAGCATTTT. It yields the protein CATTRRGGNQPQHF.

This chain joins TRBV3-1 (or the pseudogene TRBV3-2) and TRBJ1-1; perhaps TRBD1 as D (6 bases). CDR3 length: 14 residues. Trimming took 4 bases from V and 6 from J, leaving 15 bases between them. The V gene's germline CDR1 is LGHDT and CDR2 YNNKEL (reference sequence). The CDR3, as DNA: TGTGCCAGCAGCCTACAGGGTGTACACGCTGAAGCTTTCTTT. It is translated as CASSLQGVHAEAFF.

The CDR3 bases are TGTGCCAGCAGCGACAGGGTTAACTATGGCTACACCTTC. It yields the protein CASSDRVNYGYTF. J is TRBJ1-2 and V is TRBV7-2, with TRBD1 matching 7 bases. The ends lost 5 bases at V and 1 base at J; junction bases unmatched: 1. Germline CDR1 and CDR2: SGHTA and FQGNSA. This CDR3 is built from 13 residues.